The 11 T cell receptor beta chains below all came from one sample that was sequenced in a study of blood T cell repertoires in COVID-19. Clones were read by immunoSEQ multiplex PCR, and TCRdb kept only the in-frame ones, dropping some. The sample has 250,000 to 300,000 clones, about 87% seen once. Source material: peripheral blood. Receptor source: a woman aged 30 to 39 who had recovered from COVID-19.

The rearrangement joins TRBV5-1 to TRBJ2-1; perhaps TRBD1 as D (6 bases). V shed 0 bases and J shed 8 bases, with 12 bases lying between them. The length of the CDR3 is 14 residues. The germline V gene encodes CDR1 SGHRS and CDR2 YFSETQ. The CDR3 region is CASSLVRGGDEQFF. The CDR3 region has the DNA TGCGCCAGCAGCTTGGTCAGGGGTGGCGATGAGCAGTTCTTC.

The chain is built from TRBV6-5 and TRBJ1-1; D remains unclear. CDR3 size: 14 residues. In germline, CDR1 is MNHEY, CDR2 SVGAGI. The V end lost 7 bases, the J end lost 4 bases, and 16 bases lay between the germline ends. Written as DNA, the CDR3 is TGTGCCAGCACCCTGGCGCAGGCTGCCACTGAAGCTTTCTTT. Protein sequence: CASTLAQAATEAFF.

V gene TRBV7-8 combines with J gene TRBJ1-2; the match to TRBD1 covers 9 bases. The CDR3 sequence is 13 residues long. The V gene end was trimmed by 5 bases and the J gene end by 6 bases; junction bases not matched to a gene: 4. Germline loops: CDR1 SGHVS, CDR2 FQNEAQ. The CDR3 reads CASSQTGGDGYTF. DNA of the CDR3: TGTGCCAGCAGCCAGACAGGGGGGGATGGCTACACCTTC.

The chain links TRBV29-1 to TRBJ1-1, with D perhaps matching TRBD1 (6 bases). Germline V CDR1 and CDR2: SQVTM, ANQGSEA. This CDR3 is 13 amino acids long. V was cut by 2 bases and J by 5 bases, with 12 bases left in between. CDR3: CSVEPGRGTEAFF. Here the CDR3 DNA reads TGCAGCGTTGAACCAGGAAGGGGGACTGAAGCTTTCTTT. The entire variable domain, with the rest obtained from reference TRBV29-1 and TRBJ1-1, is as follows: SAVISQKPSRDICQRGTSLTIQCQVDSQVTMMFWYRQQPGQSLTLIATANQGSEATYESGFVIDKFPISRPNLTFSTLTVSNMSPEDSSIYLCSVEPGRGTEAFFGQGTRLTVV.

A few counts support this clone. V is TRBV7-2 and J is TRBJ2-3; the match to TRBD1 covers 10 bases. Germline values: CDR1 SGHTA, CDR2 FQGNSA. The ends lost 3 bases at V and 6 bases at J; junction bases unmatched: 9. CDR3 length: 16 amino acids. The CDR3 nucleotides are TGTGCCAGCAGCTTGGCCGGGACAGGGGCTACCGATACGCAGTATTTT. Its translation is CASSLAGTGATDTQYF.

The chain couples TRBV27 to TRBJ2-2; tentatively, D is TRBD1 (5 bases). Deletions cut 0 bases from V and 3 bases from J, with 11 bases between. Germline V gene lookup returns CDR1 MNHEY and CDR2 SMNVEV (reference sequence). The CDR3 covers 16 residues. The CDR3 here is CASSLSFQGYTGELFF. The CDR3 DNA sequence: TGTGCCAGCAGTTTATCATTCCAGGGTTACACCGGGGAGCTGTTTTTT.

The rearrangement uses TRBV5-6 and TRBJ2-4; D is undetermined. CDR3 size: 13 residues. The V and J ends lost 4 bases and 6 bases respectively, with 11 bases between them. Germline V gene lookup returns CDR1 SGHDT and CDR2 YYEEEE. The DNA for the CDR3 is TGTGCCAGCAGCAGCTACAGCAGAAACATTCAGTACTTC. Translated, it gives CASSSYSRNIQYF.

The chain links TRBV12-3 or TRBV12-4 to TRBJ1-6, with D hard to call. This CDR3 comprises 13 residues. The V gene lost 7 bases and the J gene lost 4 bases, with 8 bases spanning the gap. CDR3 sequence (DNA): TGTGCCAGCACCCTCGGGTATAATTCACCCCTCCACTTT. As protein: CASTLGYNSPLHF.

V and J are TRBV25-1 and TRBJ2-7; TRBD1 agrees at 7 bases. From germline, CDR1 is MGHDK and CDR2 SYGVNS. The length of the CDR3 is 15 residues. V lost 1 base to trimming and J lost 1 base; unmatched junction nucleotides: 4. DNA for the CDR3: TGTGCCAGCAGTGAATTTACAGGGGCGTCCTACGAGCAGTACTTC. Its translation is CASSEFTGASYEQYF.

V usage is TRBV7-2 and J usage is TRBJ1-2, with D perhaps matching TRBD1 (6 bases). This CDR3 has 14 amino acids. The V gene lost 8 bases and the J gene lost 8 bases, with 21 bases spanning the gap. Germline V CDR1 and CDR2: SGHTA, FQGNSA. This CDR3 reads CASGGGSERVGYTF. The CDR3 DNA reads TGTGCCAGCGGCGGGGGCTCGGAGAGAGTCGGCTACACCTTC.

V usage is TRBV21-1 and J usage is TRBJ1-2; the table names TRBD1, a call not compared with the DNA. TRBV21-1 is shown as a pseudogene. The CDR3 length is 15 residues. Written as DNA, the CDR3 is TGTGCCAGCAGCACAGGGGGCGCGAAGAACTATGGCTACACCTTC. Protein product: CASSTGGAKNYGYTF.